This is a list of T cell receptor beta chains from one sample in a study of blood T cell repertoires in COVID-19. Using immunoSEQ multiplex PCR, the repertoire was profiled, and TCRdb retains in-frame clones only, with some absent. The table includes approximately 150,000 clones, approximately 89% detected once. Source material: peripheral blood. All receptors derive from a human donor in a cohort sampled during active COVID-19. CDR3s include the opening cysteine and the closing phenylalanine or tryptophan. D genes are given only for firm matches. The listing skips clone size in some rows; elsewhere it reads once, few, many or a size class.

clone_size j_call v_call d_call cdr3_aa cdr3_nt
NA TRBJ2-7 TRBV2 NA CASSAGQAYEQYF TGTGCCAGCAGTGCTGGACAAGCCTACGAGCAGTACTTC
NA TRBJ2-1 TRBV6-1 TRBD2 CASSESGGSYNEQFF TGTGCCAGCAGTGAAAGCGGGGGGTCCTACAATGAGCAGTTCTTC
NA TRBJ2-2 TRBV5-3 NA CARSDHSNRDTYTGELFF TGTGCCAGAAGCGACCATTCTAACCGGGACACCTACACCGGGGAGCTGTTTTTT
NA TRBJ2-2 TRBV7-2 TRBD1 CASSFHRGRATGELFF TGTGCCAGCAGCTTTCACAGGGGGCGGGCCACCGGGGAGCTGTTTTTT
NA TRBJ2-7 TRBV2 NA CASSDQEYGGTTYEQYF TGTGCCAGCAGTGATCAGGAGTACGGGGGGACAACCTACGAGCAGTACTTC
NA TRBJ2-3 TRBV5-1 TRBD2 CASSFGLRGGYTDTQYF TGCGCCAGCAGCTTCGGACTCCGGGGGGGATACACAGATACGCAGTATTTT
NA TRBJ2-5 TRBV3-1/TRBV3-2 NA CASSYGETQYF TGTGCCAGCAGTTATGGCGAGACCCAGTACTTC
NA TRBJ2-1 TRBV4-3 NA CASSLRGMNNEQFF TGCGCCAGCAGCCTCCGGGGGATGAACAATGAGCAGTTCTTC
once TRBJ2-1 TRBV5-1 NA CASSLWGPGNEQFF TGCGCCAGCAGCTTGTGGGGGCCCGGCAATGAGCAGTTCTTC
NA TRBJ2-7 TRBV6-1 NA CASSEFRWQTDSYEQYF TGTGCCAGCAGTGAATTTCGGTGGCAGACAGACTCCTACGAGCAGTACTTC